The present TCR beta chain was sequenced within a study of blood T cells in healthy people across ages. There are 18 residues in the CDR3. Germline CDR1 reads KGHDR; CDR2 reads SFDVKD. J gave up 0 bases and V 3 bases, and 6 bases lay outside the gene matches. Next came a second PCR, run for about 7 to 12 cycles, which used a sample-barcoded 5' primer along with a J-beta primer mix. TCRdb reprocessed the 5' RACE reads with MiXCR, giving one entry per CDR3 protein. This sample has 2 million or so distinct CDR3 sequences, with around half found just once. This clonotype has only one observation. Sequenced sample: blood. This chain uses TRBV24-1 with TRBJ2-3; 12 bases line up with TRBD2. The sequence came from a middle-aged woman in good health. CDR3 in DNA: TGTGCCACCAGTGATCCCGGACTAGCGGGGTTCAGCACAGATACGCAGTATTTT. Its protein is CATSDPGLAGFSTDTQYF.